The rows below give T cell receptor beta chains drawn from one sample of a study of T cell responses to AZD1222 COVID-19 vaccine. Clones were sequenced by immunoSEQ multiplex PCR, and TCRdb holds only the in-frame ones, with some missing. The profile shows 35,000 or so clones, less than 90% of them singletons. This specimen was peripheral blood, taken on day 0 of AZD1222 vaccination. These receptors were collected from an adult in good health. The CDR3 runs from the conserved cysteine through the conserved F or W. The D gene is left open where the match is weak. Not every row has a clone size; where given, it reads once, few, many or a size class.

clone size: NA; V gene: TRBV15; J gene: TRBJ2-3; D gene: NA; CDR3 DNA: TGTGCCACCAGCAGATCCATGGATACGCAGTATTTT; CDR3 protein: CATSRSMDTQYF
clone size: NA; V gene: TRBV5-1; J gene: TRBJ1-1; D gene: NA; CDR3 DNA: TGCGCCAGCAGCTTGGGGGGAGTCGCTGAAGCTTTCTTT; CDR3 protein: CASSLGGVAEAFF
clone size: few; V gene: TRBV18; J gene: TRBJ1-6; D gene: TRBD1; CDR3 DNA: TGTGCCAGCTCACCGGGACAGGGGAATTCACCCCTCCACTTT; CDR3 protein: CASSPGQGNSPLHF
clone size: NA; V gene: TRBV6-1; J gene: TRBJ1-4; D gene: NA; CDR3 DNA: TGTGCCAGCAGTGAAGAGGCGGGGGATGAAAAACTGTTTTTT; CDR3 protein: CASSEEAGDEKLFF
clone size: NA; V gene: TRBV7-2; J gene: TRBJ2-1; D gene: TRBD2; CDR3 DNA: TGTGCCAGCACCTCCCCCCGTAGCAGGCGGGAGGAGCAGTTCTTC; CDR3 protein: CASTSPRSRREEQFF
clone size: NA; V gene: TRBV12-3/TRBV12-4; J gene: TRBJ2-3; D gene: NA; CDR3 DNA: TGTGCCAGCAGTTTCATAGACACAGATACGCAGTATTTT; CDR3 protein: CASSFIDTDTQYF
clone size: NA; V gene: TRBV9; J gene: TRBJ1-4; D gene: TRBD1; CDR3 DNA: TGTGCCAGCAGCGTAGGGGACAGGGGGAGTGAAAAACTGTTTTTT; CDR3 protein: CASSVGDRGSEKLFF
clone size: NA; V gene: TRBV9; J gene: TRBJ1-6; D gene: NA; CDR3 DNA: TGTGCCAGCAGCGTAGAACAGGGCTTTAATTCACCCCTCCACTTT; CDR3 protein: CASSVEQGFNSPLHF
clone size: NA; V gene: TRBV28; J gene: TRBJ2-7; D gene: TRBD1; CDR3 DNA: TGTGCCAGCAGTTTATCCGGGACAGGGTCCTCCTACGAGCAGTACTTC; CDR3 protein: CASSLSGTGSSYEQYF
clone size: NA; V gene: TRBV5-1; J gene: TRBJ2-7; D gene: TRBD2; CDR3 DNA: TGCGCCAGCAGCTTGACTAGCGGGAGCTCCTACGAGCAGTACTTC; CDR3 protein: CASSLTSGSSYEQYF
clone size: once; V gene: TRBV9; J gene: TRBJ2-7; D gene: NA; CDR3 DNA: TGTGCCAGCAGCGTAGTAGGGGGCGAGCAGTACTTC; CDR3 protein: CASSVVGGEQYF
clone size: NA; V gene: TRBV10-1; J gene: TRBJ2-3; D gene: NA; CDR3 DNA: TGCGCCAGCAGTGACGGAGTGGGGGGCACGCAGTATTTT; CDR3 protein: CASSDGVGGTQYF
clone size: NA; V gene: TRBV28; J gene: TRBJ1-5; D gene: NA; CDR3 DNA: TGTGCCAGCAGTGATGACAGCCAGCCCCAGCATTTT; CDR3 protein: CASSDDSQPQHF
clone size: NA; V gene: TRBV7-9; J gene: TRBJ2-7; D gene: NA; CDR3 DNA: TGTGCCAGCGCCAGGGGCCCAGGGACGACCTACGAGCAGTACTTC; CDR3 protein: CASARGPGTTYEQYF
clone size: NA; V gene: TRBV6-4; J gene: TRBJ1-1; D gene: NA; CDR3 DNA: TGTGCCAGCAGTGACCTCAGGCCCCTCGCAGGGACCGGTTTAAGTGCTTTCTTT; CDR3 protein: CASSDLRPLAGTGLSAFF
clone size: NA; V gene: TRBV5-6; J gene: TRBJ2-3; D gene: TRBD1; CDR3 DNA: TGTGCCAGCAGCCAGACAGGGTCTGGCACAGATACGCAGTATTTT; CDR3 protein: CASSQTGSGTDTQYF
clone size: NA; V gene: TRBV11-2; J gene: TRBJ2-5; D gene: NA; CDR3 DNA: TGTGCCAGCAGCTCGCTCGAGACCCAGTACTTC; CDR3 protein: CASSSLETQYF
clone size: NA; V gene: TRBV12-3/TRBV12-4; J gene: TRBJ1-1; D gene: NA; CDR3 DNA: TGTGCCAGCAGTGAACACCGGGGTAGAGCTTTCTTT; CDR3 protein: CASSEHRGRAFF
clone size: NA; V gene: TRBV9; J gene: TRBJ2-7; D gene: TRBD1; CDR3 DNA: TGTGCCAGCAGCGTAGGACAGGGGTCCCTGCGCTCCTACGAGCAGTACTTC; CDR3 protein: CASSVGQGSLRSYEQYF
clone size: NA; V gene: TRBV25-1; J gene: TRBJ2-2; D gene: TRBD2; CDR3 DNA: TGTGCCAGCAGCTTAGGGACTAGCGGATACACCGGGGAGCTGTTTTTT; CDR3 protein: CASSLGTSGYTGELFF
clone size: NA; V gene: TRBV19; J gene: TRBJ1-1; D gene: NA; CDR3 DNA: TGTGCCAGTAGTCATGCCCGGGATCTGAACACTGAAGCTTTCTTT; CDR3 protein: CASSHARDLNTEAFF
clone size: NA; V gene: TRBV7-9; J gene: TRBJ1-4; D gene: NA; CDR3 DNA: TGTGCCAGCAGCCGCCAGGCCTCACGGGATGAAAAACTGTTTTTT; CDR3 protein: CASSRQASRDEKLFF
clone size: NA; V gene: TRBV4-2; J gene: TRBJ2-7; D gene: NA; CDR3 DNA: TGTGCCAGCAGCCAAGGGGGCTCGAACGAGCAGTACTTC; CDR3 protein: CASSQGGSNEQYF
clone size: NA; V gene: TRBV6-1; J gene: TRBJ2-1; D gene: NA; CDR3 DNA: TGTGCCAGCGGTGAACGACGGTCTAGGACCAAATACAATGAGCAGTTCTTC; CDR3 protein: CASGERRSRTKYNEQFF
clone size: NA; V gene: TRBV7-9; J gene: TRBJ1-2; D gene: NA; CDR3 DNA: TGTGCCAGCACCAACCCGGGCGGCTACACCTTC; CDR3 protein: CASTNPGGYTF
clone size: NA; V gene: TRBV24-1; J gene: TRBJ2-7; D gene: TRBD1; CDR3 DNA: TGTGCCACCAGTGATCCATCAGGGGGCTACGAGCAGTACTTC; CDR3 protein: CATSDPSGGYEQYF
clone size: NA; V gene: TRBV12-5; J gene: TRBJ1-2; D gene: NA; CDR3 DNA: TGTGCTAGTGCCTTCGGACAAGGGGAGGGCTACACCTTC; CDR3 protein: CASAFGQGEGYTF
clone size: NA; V gene: TRBV27; J gene: TRBJ1-2; D gene: NA; CDR3 DNA: TGTGCCAGCAGTTTCCGGGGCGCCGATACTAATGGCTACACCTTC; CDR3 protein: CASSFRGADTNGYTF
clone size: few; V gene: TRBV4-1; J gene: TRBJ1-5; D gene: NA; CDR3 DNA: TGCGCCAGCAGCCGAACGGTGAGCAATCAGCCCCAGCATTTT; CDR3 protein: CASSRTVSNQPQHF
clone size: NA; V gene: TRBV6-1; J gene: TRBJ2-1; D gene: NA; CDR3 DNA: TGTGCCAGCAGTGACGGGCTAGAGGGCTACAATGAGCAGTTCTTC; CDR3 protein: CASSDGLEGYNEQFF
clone size: NA; V gene: TRBV29-1; J gene: TRBJ1-5; D gene: TRBD1; CDR3 DNA: TGCAGCACCGGACAGGGAGTGGATCAGCCCCAGCATTTT; CDR3 protein: CSTGQGVDQPQHF
clone size: NA; V gene: TRBV6-5; J gene: TRBJ1-4; D gene: TRBD1; CDR3 DNA: TGTGCCAGCAGTTACGGACAGGGGGGAGAAAAACTGTTTTTT; CDR3 protein: CASSYGQGGEKLFF
clone size: NA; V gene: TRBV4-1; J gene: TRBJ2-3; D gene: TRBD2; CDR3 DNA: TGCGCCAGCAGCCCCGTCTTGACTAGCGGGATTACAGATACGCAGTATTTT; CDR3 protein: CASSPVLTSGITDTQYF
clone size: once; V gene: TRBV9; J gene: TRBJ2-7; D gene: TRBD2; CDR3 DNA: TGTGCCAGCAGCACTGGACTAGCGGCGTACGAGCAGTACTTC; CDR3 protein: CASSTGLAAYEQYF
clone size: few; V gene: TRBV7-9; J gene: TRBJ2-1; D gene: TRBD2; CDR3 DNA: TGTGCCAGCAGCTTAGTCCCCCAGAGCGGGAGTAGAAATGAGCAGTTCTTC; CDR3 protein: CASSLVPQSGSRNEQFF
clone size: NA; V gene: TRBV9; J gene: TRBJ1-2; D gene: NA; CDR3 DNA: TGTGCCAGCAGCGTAGCTTTGCCTTCCTCGTATGGCTACACCTTC; CDR3 protein: CASSVALPSSYGYTF
clone size: once; V gene: TRBV28; J gene: TRBJ2-7; D gene: NA; CDR3 DNA: TGTGCCAGCAGTTTATTCCAGGGGCCCTACGAGCAGTACTTC; CDR3 protein: CASSLFQGPYEQYF
clone size: NA; V gene: TRBV2; J gene: TRBJ2-1; D gene: NA; CDR3 DNA: TGTGCCAGCACTCGGGACACAAGCAATGAGCAGTTCTTC; CDR3 protein: CASTRDTSNEQFF
clone size: NA; V gene: TRBV3-1/TRBV3-2; J gene: TRBJ1-4; D gene: TRBD1; CDR3 DNA: TGTGCCAGCAGCCAAACCGGGACAGGGGTTGAAAAACTGTTTTTT; CDR3 protein: CASSQTGTGVEKLFF
clone size: NA; V gene: TRBV3-1/TRBV3-2; J gene: TRBJ1-4; D gene: NA; CDR3 DNA: TGTGCCAGCAGCCAAGACAGGGTGGGGGATGAAAAACTGTTTTTT; CDR3 protein: CASSQDRVGDEKLFF
clone size: NA; V gene: TRBV7-2; J gene: TRBJ2-3; D gene: NA; CDR3 DNA: TGTGCCAGCAGCTTAGCGAGACCGGGATTAACCACAGATACGCAGTATTTT; CDR3 protein: CASSLARPGLTTDTQYF
clone size: NA; V gene: TRBV7-3; J gene: TRBJ2-2; D gene: NA; CDR3 DNA: TGTGCCAGCAACTGGGCCGGGCCATCAGACACCGGGGAGCTGTTTTTT; CDR3 protein: CASNWAGPSDTGELFF
clone size: NA; V gene: TRBV21-1; J gene: TRBJ1-6; D gene: NA; CDR3 DNA: TGTGCCAGCACCGAGACAGGGGAGGACTGCCACAATTCACCCCTCCACTTT; CDR3 protein: CASTETGEDCHNSPLHF
clone size: NA; V gene: TRBV7-9; J gene: TRBJ2-7; D gene: TRBD2; CDR3 DNA: TGTGCCAGCAGCGGGCAAGGTAGCGGGAGCGGCGAGCAGTACTTC; CDR3 protein: CASSGQGSGSGEQYF
clone size: NA; V gene: TRBV7-9; J gene: TRBJ1-5; D gene: NA; CDR3 DNA: TGTGCCAGCAGCTTAGACACCTACAATCAGCCCCAGCATTTT; CDR3 protein: CASSLDTYNQPQHF
clone size: NA; V gene: TRBV9; J gene: TRBJ2-4; D gene: NA; CDR3 DNA: TGTGCCAGCAGCCGGGGGACAGTAGCCAAAAACATTCAGTACTTC; CDR3 protein: CASSRGTVAKNIQYF
clone size: NA; V gene: TRBV7-2; J gene: TRBJ1-1; D gene: NA; CDR3 DNA: TGTGCCAGCAGCTTAGGGACAGCTCAGAACACTGAAGCTTTCTTT; CDR3 protein: CASSLGTAQNTEAFF
clone size: NA; V gene: TRBV2; J gene: TRBJ2-3; D gene: TRBD2; CDR3 DNA: TGTGCCAGCAGCGATGGACTAGCCCTTTCCCCTGGCACAGATACGCAGTATTTT; CDR3 protein: CASSDGLALSPGTDTQYF
clone size: NA; V gene: TRBV4-1; J gene: TRBJ1-1; D gene: TRBD1; CDR3 DNA: TGCGCCAGCAGCCAAGATAACAGGGGAACTGAAGCTTTCTTT; CDR3 protein: CASSQDNRGTEAFF
clone size: NA; V gene: TRBV28; J gene: TRBJ2-2; D gene: TRBD1; CDR3 DNA: TGTGCCAGCAGCCCTACCGGGACAGGGATCACCGGGGAGCTGTTTTTT; CDR3 protein: CASSPTGTGITGELFF
clone size: NA; V gene: TRBV11-2; J gene: TRBJ2-2; D gene: TRBD1; CDR3 DNA: TGTGCCAGCAGCGTCGGGACAGGGAATTATGTTACCGGGGAGCTGTTTTTT; CDR3 protein: CASSVGTGNYVTGELFF
clone size: NA; V gene: TRBV18; J gene: TRBJ1-1; D gene: NA; CDR3 DNA: TGTGCCAGCTCACTCTTCGCAGGGAGGAACACTGAAGCTTTCTTT; CDR3 protein: CASSLFAGRNTEAFF
clone size: NA; V gene: TRBV19; J gene: TRBJ2-7; D gene: NA; CDR3 DNA: TGTGCCGCGGCGAGGGCTAGCTCCTACGAGCAGTACTTC; CDR3 protein: CAAARASSYEQYF
clone size: medium-sized; V gene: TRBV10-1; J gene: TRBJ2-6; D gene: NA; CDR3 DNA: TGCGCCAGCAGTGGGTATGAGGCCGGGTTTAGGACTGGGGCCAACGTCCTGACTTTC; CDR3 protein: CASSGYEAGFRTGANVLTF